This record covers a single T cell receptor beta chain. The antigen remains undetermined. Time point meaning: persistent/refractory GD, antithyroid drugs over 5 years with positive TRAb. After RNA was extracted from PBMCs, the TCR library was made from it. These data originate in a study of regulatory T cells in long-lasting Graves disease. Broader study findings: Thyroid tissue was not sampled; only peripheral blood was.

CDR3-region Arm-PCR and iRepertoire HTBI primers produced the TCR beta libraries. TCRdb recomputed calls from the multiplex PCR reads with MiXCR, one row per CDR3 protein. The data hold 400,000 or so distinct CDR3 sequences, with about 20% observed a single time. The specimen was peripheral blood mononuclear cells (PBMCs), collected when the disease was refractory, from a patient treated with antithyroid drugs. The TCR was taken from a female donor with Graves disease.

CDR3 protein: CASSLMGQGITDTQYF. DNA of the CDR3: TGTGCCAGCAGCTTAATGGGACAGGGGATCACAGATACGCAGTATTTT. The chain employs TRBV7-2 and TRBJ2-3, with 10 bases fitting TRBD1. Germline V gene sequence: CDR1 SGHTA, CDR2 FQGNSA. Germline trimming cut 2 bases from V and 2 bases from J; bases unmatched to any gene: 4. The CDR3 has 16 amino acids.